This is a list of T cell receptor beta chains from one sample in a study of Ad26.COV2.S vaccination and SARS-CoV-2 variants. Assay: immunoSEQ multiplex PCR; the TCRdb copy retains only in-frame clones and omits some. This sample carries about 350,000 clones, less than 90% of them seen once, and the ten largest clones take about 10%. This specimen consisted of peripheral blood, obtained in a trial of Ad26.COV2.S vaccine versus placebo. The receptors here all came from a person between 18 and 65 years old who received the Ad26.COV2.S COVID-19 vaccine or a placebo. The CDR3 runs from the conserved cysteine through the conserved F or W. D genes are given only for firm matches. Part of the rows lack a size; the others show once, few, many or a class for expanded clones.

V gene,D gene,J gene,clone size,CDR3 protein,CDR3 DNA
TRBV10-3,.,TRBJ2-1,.,CAISGGVSYNEQFF,TGTGCCATCAGTGGCGGGGTCTCCTACAATGAGCAGTTCTTC
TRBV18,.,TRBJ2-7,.,CASSPRFTPGAKTYEQYF,TGTGCCAGCTCACCACGATTCACCCCAGGGGCTAAAACCTACGAGCAGTACTTC
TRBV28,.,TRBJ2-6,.,CASRGWGSSSGANVLTF,TGTGCCAGCAGGGGTTGGGGGTCGAGCTCTGGGGCCAACGTCCTGACTTTC
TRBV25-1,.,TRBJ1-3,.,CASSAGALTGNTIYF,TGTGCCAGCAGTGCCGGGGCTTTAACTGGAAACACCATATATTTT
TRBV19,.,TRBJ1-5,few,CASTPRGNQPQHF,TGTGCCAGTACCCCGCGGGGAAATCAGCCCCAGCATTTT
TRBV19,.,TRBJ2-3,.,CASSPPGQRPDTQYF,TGTGCCAGTAGTCCCCCCGGACAGAGACCAGATACGCAGTATTTT
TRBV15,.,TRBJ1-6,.,CATSRGQGSSPLHF,TGTGCCACCAGCAGAGGCCAGGGGAGTTCACCCCTCCACTTT
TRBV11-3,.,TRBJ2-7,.,CASSSGVSYEQYF,TGTGCCAGCAGCTCCGGGGTCTCCTACGAGCAGTACTTC
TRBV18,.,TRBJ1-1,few,CASSPPMDTEAFF,TGTGCCAGCTCACCACCGATGGACACTGAAGCTTTCTTT
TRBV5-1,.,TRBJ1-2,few,CASSFDGQGAYGYTF,TGCGCCAGCAGCTTTGATGGGCAGGGAGCCTATGGCTACACCTTC